The sequence of this T cell receptor beta chain was determined in a study of OX40 agonist ivuxolimab in advanced cancers. TCRdb's table, derived via immunoSEQ multiplex PCR, lists solely in-frame clones and lacks some. The repertoire holds about 96,000 clones, with around 90% as singletons. The CDR3 is 14 residues long. Trimming stripped 5 bases from V and 7 bases from J, with 17 bases between. Germline loops: CDR1 SGHAT, CDR2 FQNNGV. This receptor was obtained from an adult with an advanced solid tumor such as melanoma, head and neck, liver or kidney cancer. This material consisted of CD4+ or CD8+ T cells sorted from blood, taken in a trial of the OX40 agonist ivuxolimab. The chain links TRBV11-2 to TRBJ1-1; a possible D gene is TRBD1 (5 bases). CDR3 amino acids: CASSPQTFRGEAFF. CDR3 sequence (DNA): TGTGCCAGCAGCCCGCAGACCTTTAGGGGTGAAGCTTTCTTT. The full variable domain, rest sourced from reference TRBV11-2 and TRBJ1-1, is EAGVAQSPRYKIIEKRQSVAFWCNPISGHATLYWYQQILGQGPKLLIQFQNNGVVDDSQLPKDRFSAERLKGVDSTLKIQPAKLEDSAVYLCASSPQTFRGEAFFGQGTRLTVV.